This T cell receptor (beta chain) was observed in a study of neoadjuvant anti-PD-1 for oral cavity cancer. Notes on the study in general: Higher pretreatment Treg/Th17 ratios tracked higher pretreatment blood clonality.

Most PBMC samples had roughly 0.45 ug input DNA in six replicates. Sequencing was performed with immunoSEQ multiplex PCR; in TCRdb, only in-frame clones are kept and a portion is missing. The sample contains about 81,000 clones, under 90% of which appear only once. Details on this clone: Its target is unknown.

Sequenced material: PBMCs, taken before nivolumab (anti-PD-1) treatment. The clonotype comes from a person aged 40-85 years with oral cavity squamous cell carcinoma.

The DNA for the CDR3 is TGTGCCAGCAGCCTCCCGGGTGTTTCAGATACGCAGTATTTT. Its translation is CASSLPGVSDTQYF. This chain joins TRBV7-2 and TRBJ2-3; no firm D call. The CDR3 is 14 residues long. The germline V gene encodes CDR1 SGHTA and CDR2 FQGNSA. Between the trimmed V and J ends, which lost 5 bases and 4 bases, there was a span of 13 bases.